This entry lists 31 T cell receptor beta chains sequenced from one sample in a study of shared clonotypes between healthy human individuals. Sequencing was performed with immunoSEQ multiplex PCR; in TCRdb, only in-frame clones are kept and a portion is missing. The table records 800,000 or so clones, around 96% of them present only once. CD45RO-negative, CCR7-selected cells formed the naive CD8 fraction, which excluded terminally differentiated effector memory CD45RA+ cells. The sequenced material came from naive CD8+ T cells sorted from blood. The receptors stem from a man in his thirties or forties in good health.

V and J are TRBV30 and TRBJ1-1, with TRBD1 matching 11 bases. J gave up 6 bases and V 5 bases, and 5 bases lay outside the gene matches. The CDR3 is 13 residues long. CDR1 is GTSNPN, CDR2 SVGIG, per germline (reference sequence). The CDR3 spells CAWDGTGGAEAFF. The CDR3 coding sequence is TGTGCCTGGGACGGGACAGGGGGTGCTGAAGCTTTCTTT.

The V gene is TRBV7-9, the J gene TRBJ2-1; weak D call: TRBD2 (5 bases). Germline V gene lookup returns CDR1 SEHNR and CDR2 FQNEAQ (reference sequence). This CDR3 is 17 amino acids long. Trimming left V 1 base short and J 5 bases short, with 18 bases between. The CDR3 DNA is TGTGCCAGCAGCTTAGTCCTCGGAGGACGCCAAAACAATGAGCAGTTCTTC. Its translation: CASSLVLGGRQNNEQFF.

V gene TRBV4-3 combines with J gene TRBJ2-7; D gene ambiguous. In germline, CDR1 is LGHNA, CDR2 YSLEER. Trimming took 0 bases from V and 2 from J, leaving 11 bases between them. This CDR3 spans 15 amino acids. The CDR3 sequence is CASSQERVLTYEQYF. In nucleotides, the CDR3 is TGCGCCAGCAGCCAAGAAAGGGTGCTAACCTACGAGCAGTACTTC.

The chain couples TRBV2 to TRBJ2-3; D possibly uses TRBD1 or TRBD2 (5 bases each). V shed 4 bases and J shed 2 bases, with 16 bases lying between them. The CDR3 runs to 16 residues. Germline CDR1 SNHLY, CDR2 FYNNEI. CDR3 protein: CASSVRGVVVTDTQYF. Here the CDR3 DNA reads TGTGCCAGCAGTGTTAGAGGGGTGGTAGTCACAGATACGCAGTATTTT.

This chain joins TRBV7-3 and TRBJ2-7; D perhaps matches TRBD2 (6 bases). The germline V and J ends were trimmed by 11 bases and 3 bases, with 17 bases remaining between them. CDR3 length equals 13 residues. Germline CDR1 and CDR2: SGHTA and FQGTGA. CDR3 loop: CAPGVADDYEQYF. For the CDR3, the DNA is TGTGCCCCCGGGGTAGCGGATGACTACGAGCAGTACTTC. Full variable domain (rest looked up from reference TRBV7-3 and TRBJ2-7): GAGVSQTPSNKVTEKGKYVELRCDPISGHTALYWYRQSLGQGPEFLIYFQGTGAADDSGLPNDRFFAVRPEGSVSTLKIQRTERGDSAVYLCAPGVADDYEQYFGPGTRLTVT.

The CDR3 protein is CASSLPEAEPYEQYF. As DNA, the CDR3 is TGTGCCAGCAGCCTACCTGAAGCGGAACCCTACGAGCAGTACTTC. This chain uses TRBV28 with TRBJ2-7; D may be TRBD2 (5 bases). The CDR3 runs 15 residues. V lost 6 bases and J 2 bases, leaving 17 bases between the germline ends. CDR1 is MDHEN and CDR2 is SYDVKM in the germline V gene.

This chain joins TRBV6-5 and TRBJ2-1, with 9 bases aligning to TRBD1. The J segment lost 3 bases and the V segment lost 5 bases, leaving 2 bases of the junction unmatched. The CDR3 loop spans 14 amino acids. Germline V lookup: CDR1 MNHEY, CDR2 SVGAGI. In DNA, the CDR3 is TGTGCCAGCAGTGCGGACAGGGGCTACAATGAGCAGTTCTTC. Its translation: CASSADRGYNEQFF.

The chain carries TRBV28 and TRBJ1-1, with 8 bases that match TRBD1. V lost 6 bases and J lost 6; bases outside the gene matches: 9. This CDR3 comprises 14 residues. Germline CDR1 and CDR2: MDHEN and SYDVKM. The CDR3 coding sequence is TGTGCCAGCAGCCGAAGGACAGGGTTGTCTGAAGCTTTCTTT. Translated: CASSRRTGLSEAFF.

This chain connects TRBV5-1 to TRBJ2-5; D is uncertain. V lost 2 bases, J lost 1 base, and 12 bases lay in between. The germline V gene encodes CDR1 SGHRS and CDR2 YFSETQ. The CDR3 extends over 15 amino acids. The CDR3 sequence is CASSFFRPGQETQYF. DNA for the CDR3: TGCGCCAGCAGCTTCTTTAGGCCTGGCCAAGAGACCCAGTACTTC.

This clone was recorded once. V and J are TRBV4-2 and TRBJ2-7; the D gene is possibly TRBD2 (5 bases). Germline CDR1 is LGHNA and CDR2 is YNFKEQ. Between the trimmed V and J ends, which lost 0 bases and 3 bases, there was a span of 15 bases. The CDR3 runs to 16 residues. In DNA form, the CDR3 reads TGTGCCAGCAGCCAAGATCGTGCCGGCCGGGGCTACGAGCAGTACTTC. Its translation: CASSQDRAGRGYEQYF.

V usage is TRBV27 and J usage is TRBJ1-5; TRBD1 matches 7 bases. The junction had 9 bases not matched to a gene; V was cut back by 10 bases and J by 6 bases. The CDR3 runs to 13 residues. Germline CDR1 reads MNHEY; CDR2 reads SMNVEV (reference sequence). The CDR3 bases are TGTGCCACCCGGACAGGAGTAGGTCAGCCCCAGCATTTT. Its protein is CATRTGVGQPQHF.

This CDR3 is CSVDLGPYNEQFF. The CDR3 DNA follows: TGCAGCGTTGACTTGGGACCATACAATGAGCAGTTCTTC. The chain combines TRBV29-1 with TRBJ2-1, with D possibly being TRBD1 or TRBD2 (5 bases each). The CDR3 is 13 residues long. V lost 3 bases and J 4 bases, leaving 10 bases between the germline ends. CDR1 is SQVTM and CDR2 is ANQGSEA in the germline V gene.

This sequence joins TRBV14 and TRBJ2-7; D tentatively reads TRBD1 or TRBD2 (5 bases each). The CDR3 consists of 12 residues. The germline V and J ends were trimmed by 3 bases and 6 bases, with 9 bases remaining between them. The germline V gene has CDR1 SGHDN and CDR2 FVKESK. The CDR3 loop is CASSQGRSEQYF. The DNA for the CDR3 is TGTGCCAGCAGCCAGGGACGTTCCGAGCAGTACTTC.

V gene TRBV29-1 combines with J gene TRBJ1-3; unclear D gene. Germline CDR1 is SQVTM and CDR2 is ANQGSEA. V lost 0 bases and J lost 3, with 12 bases in between. This CDR3 has 15 amino acids. The CDR3 protein is CSVEEEGSRGNTIYF. CDR3 nucleotides: TGCAGCGTTGAAGAGGAAGGTTCCCGTGGAAACACCATATATTTT.

Here the CDR3 reads CASSQQMAYNEQFF. Here the CDR3 DNA reads TGCGCCAGCAGCCAGCAAATGGCCTACAATGAGCAGTTCTTC. V is TRBV4-1 and J is TRBJ2-1; no clear D. Trimming cost V 3 bases and J 2 bases, with 8 bases left between them. The CDR3 spans 14 residues. CDR1 and CDR2 from the germline V gene are MGHRA and YSYEKL.

The chain employs TRBV27 and TRBJ2-1; D remains ambiguous. Trimming took off 3 bases at V and 9 bases at J, with 9 bases between the two ends. The CDR3 loop spans 12 amino acids. Germline CDR1 and CDR2: MNHEY and SMNVEV (reference sequence). CDR3 sequence: CASSFSSGEQFF. CDR3 nucleotides: TGTGCCAGCAGTTTCAGTTCGGGTGAGCAGTTCTTC.

This chain joins TRBV10-3 and TRBJ2-3, with 13 bases identical to TRBD2. CDR3 length: 18 residues. The V segment lost 4 bases and the J segment 2 bases; nucleotides outside the gene matches: 9. The germline gives CDR1 ENHRY, CDR2 SYGVKD. The CDR3 region has the DNA TGTGCCATCAGTGGAGGACTAGCGGGAGAGACCAACACAGATACGCAGTATTTT. This sequence encodes CAISGGLAGETNTDTQYF.

The chain links TRBV15 to TRBJ2-7, with 8 bases matching TRBD1. Trimming cost V 5 bases and J 7 bases; bases outside gene matches: 10. This CDR3 contains 14 residues. Germline V lookup: CDR1 LNHNV, CDR2 YYDKDF (reference sequence). As DNA, the CDR3 is TGTGCCACCAGCTCCCGGACAGGGACCCAAGAGCAGTACTTC. The encoded protein is CATSSRTGTQEQYF.

This CDR3 is CASKEGPYGYTF. CDR3 coding DNA: TGTGCCAGCAAGGAGGGCCCCTATGGCTACACCTTC. This chain joins TRBV9 and TRBJ1-2, with D hard to call. The CDR3 is 12 amino acids. Trimming took 6 bases from V and 4 from J, leaving 10 bases between them. In germline, CDR1 is SGDLS, CDR2 YYNGEE. Together with reference TRBV9 and TRBJ1-2, the CDR3 gives the full variable domain: DSGVTQTPKHLITATGQRVTLRCSPRSGDLSVYWYQQSLDQGLQFLIQYYNGEERAKGNILERFSAQQFPDLHSELNLSSLELGDSALYFCASKEGPYGYTFGSGTRLTVV.

The chain links TRBV7-3 to TRBJ2-1; D gene uncertain. Germline values: CDR1 SGHTA, CDR2 FQGTGA. The CDR3 totals 13 residues. The V end lost 5 bases, the J end lost 6 bases, and 11 bases lay between the germline ends. CDR3 DNA sequence: TGTGCCAGCAGCCTGGGCCCTAGCAATGAGCAGTTCTTC. Translating it yields CASSLGPSNEQFF.

The chain employs TRBV4-3 and TRBJ1-1; TRBD1 agrees at 8 bases. Per the germline V gene, CDR1 is LGHNA and CDR2 is YSLEER. CDR3 length: 15 amino acids. With 3 bases clipped from V and 13 bases from J, the junction kept 16 bases outside the gene matches. In DNA form, the CDR3 reads TGCGCCAGCAGCCAGGTACAGGGGGAGAGCGGGGGCGATTTCTTT. Protein product: CASSQVQGESGGDFF.

The rearrangement joins TRBV9 to TRBJ2-3; 13 nucleotides agree with TRBD2. The ends lost 2 bases at V and 1 base at J; junction bases unmatched: 4. The CDR3 covers 17 residues. Germline-derived CDR1 and CDR2 are SGDLS and YYNGEE. DNA of the CDR3: TGTGCCAGCAGCGTGGGACTAGCGGGGTTTGGCACAGATACGCAGTATTTT. Translating gives CASSVGLAGFGTDTQYF. Based on the CDR3 plus reference TRBV9 and TRBJ2-3, the full variable domain is DSGVTQTPKHLITATGQRVTLRCSPRSGDLSVYWYQQSLDQGLQFLIQYYNGEERAKGNILERFSAQQFPDLHSELNLSSLELGDSALYFCASSVGLAGFGTDTQYFGPGTRLTVL.

For the CDR3, the DNA is TGTGCCAGCAGCTTGGCGGGACTAGCTAGTCCAGAGACCCAGTACTTC. This sequence encodes CASSLAGLASPETQYF. V usage is TRBV5-4 and J usage is TRBJ2-5; 9 bases match TRBD2. The CDR3 length is 16 residues. The germline V gene has CDR1 SGHNT and CDR2 YYREEE (reference sequence). Unmatched junction bases numbered 7, after V lost 0 bases and J lost 4 bases.

The chain carries TRBV6-5 and TRBJ2-7; either TRBD1 or TRBD2 may fit D (5 bases each). Germline V gene lookup returns CDR1 MNHEY and CDR2 SVGAGI. The CDR3 extends over 13 amino acids. Trimming pared 2 bases from V and 2 bases from J, leaving 7 bases between. CDR3: CASSYGDPYEQYF. The CDR3 DNA follows: TGTGCCAGCAGTTACGGGGACCCCTACGAGCAGTACTTC.

The chain links TRBV4-3 to TRBJ1-4; D is unclear. Germline lookup yields CDR1 LGHNA and CDR2 YSLEER. Between the trimmed V and J ends, which lost 4 bases and 8 bases, there was a span of 17 bases. This CDR3 is built from 15 residues. CDR3 residues: CASSPRKLVGEKLFF. In DNA, the CDR3 is TGCGCCAGCAGCCCCAGGAAGTTAGTCGGCGAAAAACTGTTTTTT.

This chain joins TRBV4-1 and TRBJ2-6; D not certain. The germline gives CDR1 MGHRA, CDR2 YSYEKL. This CDR3 region has 16 residues. V was trimmed by 3 bases and J by 4 bases, leaving 13 bases between them. CDR3 nucleotide sequence: TGCGCCAGCAGCCAGCTCCAGGTCGCCGGGGCCAACGTCCTGACTTTC. Protein product: CASSQLQVAGANVLTF.

A word on this clone: The sample contains more than one DNA sequence encoding this CDR3. V is TRBV29-1 and J is TRBJ1-2; maybe TRBD1 (5 bases). CDR3 length equals 11 residues. V lost 1 base and J lost 8, with 8 bases in between. Germline V gene lookup returns CDR1 SQVTM and CDR2 ANQGSEA. Written as DNA, the CDR3 is TGCAGCGTTGAAGTTAGGGGAGGCTACACCTTC. As protein: CSVEVRGGYTF.

This sequence joins TRBV19 and TRBJ2-1, with D unresolved. This CDR3 is built from 14 residues. Germline loops: CDR1 LNHDA, CDR2 SQIVND (reference sequence). Trimming took off 7 bases at V and 0 bases at J, with 10 bases between the two ends. CDR3 sequence: CASTPGPSYNEQFF. As DNA, the CDR3 is TGTGCCAGTACCCCCGGCCCCTCCTACAATGAGCAGTTCTTC. Complete variable domain (other parts from reference TRBV19 and TRBJ2-1): DGGITQSPKYLFRKEGQNVTLSCEQNLNHDAMYWYRQDPGQGLRLIYYSQIVNDFQKGDIAEGYSVSREKKESFPLTVTSAQKNPTAFYLCASTPGPSYNEQFFGPGTRLTVL.

This chain uses TRBV9 with TRBJ2-2, with D unclear. CDR3 length: 12 amino acids. V shed 4 bases and J shed 9 bases, with 10 bases lying between them. Germline V gene data show CDR1 as SGDLS and CDR2 as YYNGEE. The CDR3 nucleotides read TGTGCCAGCAGCCCTCGGGTGCGGGAGCTGTTTTTT. Amino acid sequence: CASSPRVRELFF.

J is TRBJ2-7 and V is TRBV18, with a tentative D call TRBD2 (6 bases). The CDR3 is made up of 13 amino acids. With 8 bases removed from V and 4 bases from J, the gap between germline ends came to 15 bases. CDR1 and CDR2 (germline): KGHSH, LQKENI. The CDR3 DNA reads as TGTGCCAGCCCCCTAGCGTCGGTGTACGAGCAGTACTTC. Amino acid sequence: CASPLASVYEQYF.

The rearrangement links TRBV4-3 to TRBJ2-1; 11 nucleotides line up with TRBD1. V lost 4 bases and J lost 0; bases outside the gene matches: 8. The V gene's germline CDR1 is LGHNA and CDR2 YSLEER. The CDR3 sequence is 18 residues long. Here the CDR3 reads CASSLPTGTGGSYNEQFF. CDR3 coding DNA: TGCGCCAGCAGCCTACCCACCGGGACAGGGGGCTCCTACAATGAGCAGTTCTTC.